These T cell receptor beta chains were read from a single sample in a study of T cell changes during pregnancy in multiple sclerosis. Only in-frame clones appear in the TCRdb table, and some are missing; sequencing was by immunoSEQ multiplex PCR. The sample lists 50,000 to 55,000 clones; over 90% were seen once. The specimen comprised CD4+ T cells from peripheral blood mononuclear cells, sampled in the third trimester of pregnancy. Receptors originate from a female donor with multiple sclerosis, enrolled in a pregnancy study. The CDR3 runs from the conserved cysteine through the conserved F or W. A D gene is named only where the DNA matches it firmly. The size field is filled for only some rows; it gives once, few, many or a size class.

j_call d_call clone_size v_call cdr3_nt cdr3_aa
TRBJ2-7 TRBD1 NA TRBV18 TGTGCCAGCTCACCGGACAGGGCCTACGAGCAGTACTTC CASSPDRAYEQYF
TRBJ2-5 NA NA TRBV9 TGTGCCAGCAGCGTAGCCACGAGGGAGACCCAGTACTTC CASSVATRETQYF
TRBJ1-6 NA NA TRBV5-4 TGTGCCAGCAGCTTGGCCGCGGTTTCGGACCTCCACTTT CASSLAAVSDLHF
TRBJ2-1 NA NA TRBV2 TGTGCCAGCAGTGTGCAGGGGTTCAATGAGCAGTTCTTC CASSVQGFNEQFF
TRBJ1-4 NA NA TRBV5-1 TGCGCCAGCAGCTCGCCCGGGGGTGGTGAAAAACTGTTTTTT CASSSPGGGEKLFF
TRBJ2-1 NA NA TRBV2 TGTGTCGGCGGCACCTTTGAGCAGTTCTTC CVGGTFEQFF
TRBJ1-6 NA once TRBV6-1 TGTGCCAGCAGTCAGGGGAGACAGCATAATTCACCCCTCCACTTT CASSQGRQHNSPLHF
TRBJ1-2 NA NA TRBV5-1 TGCGCCAGCAGCTTTGAGGACTCCTACGTCGGCTACACCTTC CASSFEDSYVGYTF
TRBJ2-7 TRBD1 NA TRBV6-1 TGTGCCAGCAGTGTCCGGGACAGTTACTACGAGCAGTACTTC CASSVRDSYYEQYF
TRBJ1-2 TRBD1 once TRBV9 TGTGCCAGCAGCGTAGCAGAGGGGGCATTTGGTGGCTACACCTTC CASSVAEGAFGGYTF
TRBJ2-7 TRBD2 NA TRBV6-5 TGTGCCAGCAGTTACATCGGGACTAGCGGCTACGAGCAGTACTTC CASSYIGTSGYEQYF
TRBJ1-5 NA NA TRBV6-4 TGTGCCAGCAGTCCCGAGGGGGGGCAGCCCCAGCATTTT CASSPEGGQPQHF
TRBJ1-2 NA NA TRBV2 TGTGCCAGCAGTGGGCCAGCGGGTTTTTACACCTTC CASSGPAGFYTF
TRBJ2-3 TRBD2 NA TRBV10-3 TGTGCCATCAGTACTAGCGGGGGGACAGATACGCAGTATTTT CAISTSGGTDTQYF
TRBJ1-1 NA NA TRBV9 TGTGCCAGCAGCGTAGGATTGGGGGCCGGTGAAACTGAAGCTTTCTTT CASSVGLGAGETEAFF
TRBJ1-1 NA NA TRBV19 TGTGCCAGTAGTACAGGGTGGAACACTGAAGCTTTCTTT CASSTGWNTEAFF
TRBJ2-7 TRBD2 NA TRBV14 TGTGCCAGCAGCCAAGGTTCCGGGACTAGCGTCCACGAGCAGTACTTC CASSQGSGTSVHEQYF
TRBJ2-5 NA NA TRBV30 TGTGCCTGGAATCGGGGACAAGAGACCCAGTACTTC CAWNRGQETQYF
TRBJ2-3 NA NA TRBV4-1 TGCGCCAGCAGGGACGGACTCCGACAGTATTTT CASRDGLRQYF
TRBJ2-6 TRBD1 NA TRBV5-6 TGTGCCAGCACCTACGGGACAGGGGGCGCTGGGGCCAACGTCCTGACTTTC CASTYGTGGAGANVLTF
TRBJ1-6 TRBD1 NA TRBV7-8 TGTGCCAGCAGCCGAATGCGGGGACAGGTGAATAATTCACCCCTCCACTTT CASSRMRGQVNNSPLHF
TRBJ1-1 NA NA TRBV5-1 TGCGCCAGCAGCAGAGCAGGAGGGCAGGGTGAAGCTTTCTTT CASSRAGGQGEAFF
TRBJ2-7 NA NA TRBV29-1 TGCAGCGTTGGAGTAGGGGGAAGCTCCTACGAGCAGTACTTC CSVGVGGSSYEQYF
TRBJ1-2 TRBD1 NA TRBV14 TGTGCCAGCAGCCAAGAACAGGGGTCTAGCTATGGCTACACCTTC CASSQEQGSSYGYTF
TRBJ2-1 NA NA TRBV27 TGTGCCAGCAGTCCGACTCGACTGTCTCGTAATGAGCAGTTCTTC CASSPTRLSRNEQFF
TRBJ1-4 TRBD1 NA TRBV19 TGTGCCAGTAGTGTCGACAGGGGAATCGAAAAACTGTTTTTT CASSVDRGIEKLFF
TRBJ2-2 TRBD1 NA TRBV13 TGTGCCAGCAGCCCAGTGACAGGGGATAAACCGAACACCGGGGAGCTGTTTTTT CASSPVTGDKPNTGELFF
TRBJ2-3 NA NA TRBV19 TGTGCCAGTAACAGGGCCCCTCGGGCAGATACGCAGTATTTT CASNRAPRADTQYF
TRBJ1-2 NA NA TRBV28 TGTGCCAGCAGTTTAGGGCAGTATAACTATGGCTACACCTTC CASSLGQYNYGYTF
TRBJ1-1 TRBD1 once TRBV7-6 TGTGCCAGCAGCTCCAGCCCCCGGGACAGTACATTTGGAGCTTTCTTT CASSSSPRDSTFGAFF
TRBJ1-6 TRBD1 NA TRBV6-5 TGTGCCAGCAGTTCCGGGACAGGGGGTTCTTCACCCCTCCACTTT CASSSGTGGSSPLHF
TRBJ2-2 NA once TRBV11-3 TGTGCCAGCAGCTTAGATTTCAGCGCGAACACCGGGGAGCTGTTTTTT CASSLDFSANTGELFF
TRBJ2-5 TRBD2 NA TRBV9 TGTGCCAGCAGCGTAGGGTTTAGCGGGGGAGTGGAGACCCAGTACTTC CASSVGFSGGVETQYF
TRBJ2-6 TRBD1 NA TRBV18 TGTGCCAGCTCAACGACCGACAGGGGTAGGGCCAACGTCCTGACTTTC CASSTTDRGRANVLTF
TRBJ1-1 NA NA TRBV7-2 TGTGCCAGCAGCTTAGACAGGGTGAACACTGAAGCTTTCTTT CASSLDRVNTEAFF
TRBJ2-1 TRBD2 NA TRBV7-9 TGTGCCAGCAGCTTGCCCCTAGCGGGGGGGATTTACAATGAGCAGTTCTTC CASSLPLAGGIYNEQFF
TRBJ2-7 NA few TRBV10-1 TGCGCCAGCACGGCAGGGGTCAGATACGAGCAGTACTTC CASTAGVRYEQYF
TRBJ2-3 TRBD1 NA TRBV5-8 TGTGCCAGCAGCTCGGGGACAGGGGGCCGAGATACGCAGTATTTT CASSSGTGGRDTQYF
TRBJ2-6 TRBD1 once TRBV11-1 TGTGCCAGCAGCTTGGGGGGACAGGGGACTGGGGCCAACGTCCTGACTTTC CASSLGGQGTGANVLTF
TRBJ1-1 NA NA TRBV10-3 TGTGCCAGCGGGGTACAAGGCACTGAAGCTTTCTTT CASGVQGTEAFF